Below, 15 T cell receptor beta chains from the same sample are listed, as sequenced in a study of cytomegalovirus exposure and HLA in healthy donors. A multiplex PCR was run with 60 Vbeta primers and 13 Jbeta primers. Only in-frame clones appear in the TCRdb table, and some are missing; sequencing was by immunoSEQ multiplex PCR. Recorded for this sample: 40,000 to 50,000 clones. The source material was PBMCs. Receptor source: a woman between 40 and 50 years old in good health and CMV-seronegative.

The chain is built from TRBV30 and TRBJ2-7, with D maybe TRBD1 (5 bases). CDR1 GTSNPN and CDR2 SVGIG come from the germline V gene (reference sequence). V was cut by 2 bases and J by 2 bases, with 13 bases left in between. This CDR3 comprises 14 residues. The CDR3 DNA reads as TGTGCCTGGAGTATCTACAGACAGACCTACGAGCAGTACTTC. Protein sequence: CAWSIYRQTYEQYF.

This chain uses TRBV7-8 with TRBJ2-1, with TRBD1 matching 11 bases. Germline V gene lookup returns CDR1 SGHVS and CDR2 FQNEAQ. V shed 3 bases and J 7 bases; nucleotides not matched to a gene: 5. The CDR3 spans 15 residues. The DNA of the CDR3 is TGTGCCAGCAGCTTCCGGGACAGGGGGTCGAATGAGCAGTTCTTC. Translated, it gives CASSFRDRGSNEQFF.

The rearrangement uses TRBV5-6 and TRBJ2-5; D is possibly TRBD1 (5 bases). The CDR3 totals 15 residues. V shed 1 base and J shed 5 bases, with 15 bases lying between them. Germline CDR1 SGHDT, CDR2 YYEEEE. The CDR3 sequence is CASSLSGRMGETQYF. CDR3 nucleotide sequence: TGTGCCAGCAGCTTGTCAGGGCGGATGGGCGAGACCCAGTACTTC.

CDR3 DNA sequence: TGTGCCAGCAGTTTCGGGAGCCAAGAGACCCAGTACTTC. Translating it yields CASSFGSQETQYF. The V gene is TRBV28, the J gene TRBJ2-5; D may be TRBD2 (6 bases). Per the germline V gene, CDR1 is MDHEN and CDR2 is SYDVKM. The V gene lost 3 bases and the J gene lost 1 base, with 6 bases spanning the gap. The CDR3 runs to 13 residues.

The CDR3 sequence: CASSVNQETQYF. CDR3 in DNA: TGTGCCAGCAGTGTTAACCAAGAGACCCAGTACTTC. The gene calls are TRBV6-1 and TRBJ2-5; D is uncertain. CDR3 length: 12 amino acids. Trimming took 4 bases from V and 0 from J, leaving 3 bases between them. CDR1 MNHNS and CDR2 SASEGT come from the germline V gene.

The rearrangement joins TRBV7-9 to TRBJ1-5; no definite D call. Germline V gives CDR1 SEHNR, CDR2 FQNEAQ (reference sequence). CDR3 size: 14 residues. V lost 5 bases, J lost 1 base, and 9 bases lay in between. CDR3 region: CASSPGNSNQPQHF. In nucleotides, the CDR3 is TGTGCCAGCAGCCCAGGAAACAGCAATCAGCCCCAGCATTTT. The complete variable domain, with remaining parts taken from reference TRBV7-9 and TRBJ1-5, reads DTGVSQNPRHKITKRGQNVTFRCDPISEHNRLYWYRQTLGQGPEFLTYFQNEAQLEKSRLLSDRFSAERPKGSFSTLEIQRTEQGDSAMYLCASSPGNSNQPQHFGDGTRLSIL.

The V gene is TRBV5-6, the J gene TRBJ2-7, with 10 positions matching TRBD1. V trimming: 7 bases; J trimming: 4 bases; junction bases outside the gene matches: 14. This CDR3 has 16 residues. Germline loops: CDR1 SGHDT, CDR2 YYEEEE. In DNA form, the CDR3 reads TGTGCCAGCGCATCCCGCTTTCGGGACAGGGGATACGAGCAGTACTTC. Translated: CASASRFRDRGYEQYF.

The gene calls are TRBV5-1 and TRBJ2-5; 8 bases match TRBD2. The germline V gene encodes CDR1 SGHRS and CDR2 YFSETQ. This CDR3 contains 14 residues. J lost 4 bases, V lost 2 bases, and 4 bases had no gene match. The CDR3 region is CASSLRLALETQYF. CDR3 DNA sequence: TGCGCCAGCAGCTTAAGACTAGCGCTAGAGACCCAGTACTTC.

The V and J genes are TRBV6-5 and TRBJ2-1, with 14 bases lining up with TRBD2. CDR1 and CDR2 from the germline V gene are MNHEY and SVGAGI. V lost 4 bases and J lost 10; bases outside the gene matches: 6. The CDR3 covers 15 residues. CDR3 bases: TGTGCCAGCAGTTCGGGACTAGCGGGAGATGGGGAGCAGTTCTTC. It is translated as CASSSGLAGDGEQFF.

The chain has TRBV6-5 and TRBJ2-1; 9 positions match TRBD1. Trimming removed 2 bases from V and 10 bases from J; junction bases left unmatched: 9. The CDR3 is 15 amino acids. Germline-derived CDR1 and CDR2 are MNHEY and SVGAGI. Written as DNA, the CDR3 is TGTGCCAGCAGTTACAACGACAGGGGGGTGGTGGAGCAGTTCTTC. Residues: CASSYNDRGVVEQFF.

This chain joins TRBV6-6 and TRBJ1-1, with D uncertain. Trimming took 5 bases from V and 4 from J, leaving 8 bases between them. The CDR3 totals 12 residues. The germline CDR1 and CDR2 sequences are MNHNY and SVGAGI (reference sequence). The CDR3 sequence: CASSTLSTEAFF. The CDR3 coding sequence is TGTGCCAGCAGTACCCTGAGCACTGAAGCTTTCTTT.

CDR3 sequence reads: CASSQEVLREQYF. CDR3 sequence (DNA): TGTGCCAGCAGCCAAGAGGTCCTCCGGGAGCAGTACTTC. The chain carries TRBV4-2 and TRBJ2-7; D remains unclear. V lost 0 bases and J 7 bases, leaving 10 bases between the germline ends. Germline loops: CDR1 LGHNA, CDR2 YNFKEQ. The CDR3 has 13 residues.

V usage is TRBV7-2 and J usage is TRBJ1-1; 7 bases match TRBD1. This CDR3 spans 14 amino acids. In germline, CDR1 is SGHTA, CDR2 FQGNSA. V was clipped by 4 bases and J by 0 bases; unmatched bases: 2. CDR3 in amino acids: CASSSGQMNTEAFF. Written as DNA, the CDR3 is TGTGCCAGCAGCTCGGGACAGATGAACACTGAAGCTTTCTTT.

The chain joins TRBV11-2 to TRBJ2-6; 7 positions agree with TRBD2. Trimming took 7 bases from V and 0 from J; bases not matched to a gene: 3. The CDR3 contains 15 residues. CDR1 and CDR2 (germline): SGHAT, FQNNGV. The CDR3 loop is CASTRGDSGANVLTF. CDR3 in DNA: TGTGCCAGCACCCGGGGGGACTCTGGGGCCAACGTCCTGACTTTC.

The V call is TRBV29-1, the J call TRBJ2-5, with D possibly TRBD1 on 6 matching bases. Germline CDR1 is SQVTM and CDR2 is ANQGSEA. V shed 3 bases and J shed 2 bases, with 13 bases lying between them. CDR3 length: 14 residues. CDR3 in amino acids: CSVEGLGGQETQYF. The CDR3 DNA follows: TGCAGCGTTGAGGGGTTAGGGGGACAAGAGACCCAGTACTTC.